What follows are 6 T cell receptor beta chains derived from one specimen sequenced in a study of shared clonotypes between healthy human individuals. The assay was immunoSEQ multiplex PCR, and TCRdb's table has in-frame clones only and misses some. This table holds fewer than 1.6 million clones, about 98.5% found once. The material sequenced was naive CD4+ T cells sorted from blood. Subset specified: CD45RA+ positively selected. These receptors were collected from a young man in good health.

The chain joins TRBV6-6 to TRBJ2-1; TRBD2 aligns across 11 bases. The V and J ends lost 2 bases and 6 bases, in that order; junction bases with no gene match: 6. CDR1 MNHNY and CDR2 SVGAGI come from the germline V gene (reference sequence). This CDR3 is 16 amino acids long. The CDR3 loop is CASSYPLGLAGNEQFF. CDR3 DNA sequence: TGTGCCAGCAGTTACCCCCTCGGACTAGCGGGCAATGAGCAGTTCTTC.

The chain carries TRBV7-9 and TRBJ2-7; TRBD2 matches 7 bases. The CDR3 consists of 15 residues. The germline V gene has CDR1 SEHNR and CDR2 FQNEAQ (reference sequence). Germline trimming cut 5 bases from V and 2 bases from J; bases unmatched to any gene: 9. The CDR3 DNA reads as TGTGCCAGCAGCCCATTTGACGGGACTACCTACGAGCAGTACTTC. It yields the protein CASSPFDGTTYEQYF.

Regarding this clone: The same CDR3 is also encoded by other DNA sequences in this sample. The CDR3 DNA reads TGTGCCAGCAGCTTGGCTGGGGGGCTCGGCAATGAGCAGTTCTTC. It translates to CASSLAGGLGNEQFF. The rearrangement links TRBV5-4 to TRBJ2-1; either TRBD1 or TRBD2 may fit D (6 bases each). The germline gives CDR1 SGHNT, CDR2 YYREEE (reference sequence). The CDR3 contains 15 residues. Deletions cut 0 bases from V and 6 bases from J, with 13 bases between.

With respect to this clone: The same CDR3 can be traced to other DNA sequences in this sample. The chain is built from TRBV5-1 and TRBJ2-2; no firm D call. The CDR3 runs 15 residues. The germline CDR1 and CDR2 sequences are SGHRS and YFSETQ. Trimming cost V 0 bases and J 2 bases, with 8 bases left between them. The CDR3 nucleotides read TGCGCCAGCAGCTTGGGGGTAGGAAACACCGGGGAGCTGTTTTTT. The encoded protein is CASSLGVGNTGELFF.

The rearrangement uses TRBV14 and TRBJ2-5; D assignment may be TRBD1 or TRBD2 (5 bases each). There are 14 residues in the CDR3. Trimming left V 4 bases short and J 7 bases short, with 16 bases between. CDR1 is SGHDN, CDR2 FVKESK, per germline. The CDR3 protein is CASSPGTTLGTQYF. In nucleotides, the CDR3 is TGTGCCAGCAGCCCCGGGACCACCCTTGGGACCCAGTACTTC. The full variable domain, completed using reference TRBV14 and TRBJ2-5, is EAGVTQFPSHSVIEKGQTVTLRCDPISGHDNLYWYRRVMGKEIKFLLHFVKESKQDESGMPNNRFLAERTGGTYSTLKVQPAELEDSGVYFCASSPGTTLGTQYFGPGTRLLVL.

The chain's CDR3 is CASSPTLGVAYEQYF. The CDR3 DNA follows: TGTGCCAGCAGTCCTACTTTGGGGGTGGCCTACGAGCAGTACTTC. V and J are TRBV28 and TRBJ2-7; D possibly matches TRBD1 or TRBD2 (5 bases each). The V end was cut by 5 bases, the J end by 2 bases, with 16 bases between. The CDR3 is 15 residues long. Germline CDR1 reads MDHEN; CDR2 reads SYDVKM.